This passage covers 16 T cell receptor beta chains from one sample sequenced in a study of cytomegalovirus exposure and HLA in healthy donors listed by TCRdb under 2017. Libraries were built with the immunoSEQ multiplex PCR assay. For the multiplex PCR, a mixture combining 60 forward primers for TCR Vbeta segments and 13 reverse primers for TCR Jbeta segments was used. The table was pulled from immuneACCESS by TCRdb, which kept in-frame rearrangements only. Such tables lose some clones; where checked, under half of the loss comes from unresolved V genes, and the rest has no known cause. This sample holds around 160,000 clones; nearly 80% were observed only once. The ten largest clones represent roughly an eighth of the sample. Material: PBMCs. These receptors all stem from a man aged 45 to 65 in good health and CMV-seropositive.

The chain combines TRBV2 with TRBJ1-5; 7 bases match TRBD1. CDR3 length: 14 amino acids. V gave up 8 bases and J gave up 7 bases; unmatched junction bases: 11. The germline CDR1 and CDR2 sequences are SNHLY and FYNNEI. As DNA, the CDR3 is TGTGCCAGCGGACGGACAGGAGGGAACCAGCCCCAGCATTTT. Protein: CASGRTGGNQPQHF.

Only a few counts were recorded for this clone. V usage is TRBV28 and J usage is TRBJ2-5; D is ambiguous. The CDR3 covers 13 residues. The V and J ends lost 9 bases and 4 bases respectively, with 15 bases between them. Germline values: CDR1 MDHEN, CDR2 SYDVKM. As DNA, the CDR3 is TGTGCCAGTCGTCGCCCCCCGGGAGAGACCCAGTACTTC. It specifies CASRRPPGETQYF.

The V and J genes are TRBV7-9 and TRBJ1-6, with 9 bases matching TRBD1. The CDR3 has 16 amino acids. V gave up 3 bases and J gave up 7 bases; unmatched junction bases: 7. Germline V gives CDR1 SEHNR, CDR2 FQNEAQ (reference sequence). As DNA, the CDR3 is TGTGCCAGCAGCTTTAACAGGGGGCGCGGGAATTCACCCCTCCACTTT. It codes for CASSFNRGRGNSPLHF.

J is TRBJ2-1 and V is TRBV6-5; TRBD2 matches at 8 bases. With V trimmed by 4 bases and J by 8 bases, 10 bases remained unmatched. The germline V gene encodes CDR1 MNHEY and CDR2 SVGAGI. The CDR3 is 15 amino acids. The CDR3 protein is CASSSSALAGDEQFF. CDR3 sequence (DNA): TGTGCCAGCAGTTCCAGCGCTCTAGCGGGCGATGAGCAGTTCTTC.

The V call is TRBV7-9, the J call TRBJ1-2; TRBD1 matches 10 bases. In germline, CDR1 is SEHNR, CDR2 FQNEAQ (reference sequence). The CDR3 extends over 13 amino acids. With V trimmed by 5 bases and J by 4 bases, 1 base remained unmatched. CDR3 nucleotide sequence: TGTGCCAGCAGCGGGACAGGGGCCTATGGCTACACCTTC. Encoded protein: CASSGTGAYGYTF.

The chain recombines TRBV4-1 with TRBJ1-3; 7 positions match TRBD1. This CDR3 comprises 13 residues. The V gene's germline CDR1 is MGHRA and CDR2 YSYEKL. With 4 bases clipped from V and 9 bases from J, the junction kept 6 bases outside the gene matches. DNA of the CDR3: TGCGCCAGCAGCCCCGGGACAGACGGCACCATATATTTT. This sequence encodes CASSPGTDGTIYF.

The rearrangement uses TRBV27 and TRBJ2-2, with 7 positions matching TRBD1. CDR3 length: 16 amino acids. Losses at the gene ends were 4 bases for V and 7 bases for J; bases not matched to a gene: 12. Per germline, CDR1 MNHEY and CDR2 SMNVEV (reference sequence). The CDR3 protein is CASSSYRDSLSGELFF. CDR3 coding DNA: TGTGCCAGCAGTTCATACCGGGACAGTTTAAGCGGGGAGCTGTTTTTT.

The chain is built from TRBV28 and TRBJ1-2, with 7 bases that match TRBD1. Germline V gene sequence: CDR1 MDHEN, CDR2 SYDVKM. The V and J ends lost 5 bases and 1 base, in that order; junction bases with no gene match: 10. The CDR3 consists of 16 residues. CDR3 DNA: TGTGCCAGCAGTCCCCCTCGACAGGGTGTTAACTATGGCTACACCTTC. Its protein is CASSPPRQGVNYGYTF.

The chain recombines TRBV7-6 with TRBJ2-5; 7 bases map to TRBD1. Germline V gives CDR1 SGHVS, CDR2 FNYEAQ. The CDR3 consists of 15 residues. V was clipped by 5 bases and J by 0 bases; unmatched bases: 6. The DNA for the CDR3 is TGTGCCAGCAGCGGACCGGGACAGCACCAAGAGACCCAGTACTTC. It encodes CASSGPGQHQETQYF.

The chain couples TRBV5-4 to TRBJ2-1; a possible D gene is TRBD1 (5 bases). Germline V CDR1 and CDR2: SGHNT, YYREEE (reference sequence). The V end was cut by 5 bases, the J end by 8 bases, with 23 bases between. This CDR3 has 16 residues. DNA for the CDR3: TGTGCCAGCAGTCTACTCAGGATGGCCGGACATGATGAGCAGTTCTTC. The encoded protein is CASSLLRMAGHDEQFF. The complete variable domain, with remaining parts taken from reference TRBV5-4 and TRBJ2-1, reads ETGVTQSPTHLIKTRGQQVTLRCSSQSGHNTVSWYQQALGQGPQFIFQYYREEENGRGNFPPRFSGLQFPNYSSELNVNALELDDSALYLCASSLLRMAGHDEQFFGPGTRLTVL.

The CDR3 loop reads CASGDPGMYTIYF. CDR3 coding DNA: TGTGCCAGCGGCGATCCAGGGATGTACACCATATATTTT. This rearrangement joins TRBV9 to TRBJ1-3; the D gene is possibly TRBD1 (5 bases). V lost 7 bases and J lost 8, with 16 bases in between. Germline V gene data show CDR1 as SGDLS and CDR2 as YYNGEE. CDR3 size: 13 residues.

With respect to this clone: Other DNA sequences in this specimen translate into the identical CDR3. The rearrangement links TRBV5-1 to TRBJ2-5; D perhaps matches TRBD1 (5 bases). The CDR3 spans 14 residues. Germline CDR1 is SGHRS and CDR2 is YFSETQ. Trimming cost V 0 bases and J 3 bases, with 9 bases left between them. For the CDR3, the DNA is TGCGCCAGCAGCTTGGCCAGGGAAAAAGAGACCCAGTACTTC. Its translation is CASSLAREKETQYF.

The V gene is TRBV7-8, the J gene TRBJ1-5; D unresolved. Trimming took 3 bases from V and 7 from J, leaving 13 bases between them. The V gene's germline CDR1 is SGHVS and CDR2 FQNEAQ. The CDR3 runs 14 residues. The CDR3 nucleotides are TGTGCCAGCAGCTTTGTCGGGGTTTGGCAGCCCCAGCATTTT. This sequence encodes CASSFVGVWQPQHF.

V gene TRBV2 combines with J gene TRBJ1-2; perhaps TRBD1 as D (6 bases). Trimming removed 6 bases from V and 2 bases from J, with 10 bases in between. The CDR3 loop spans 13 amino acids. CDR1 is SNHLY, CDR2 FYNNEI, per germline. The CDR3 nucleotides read TGTGCCAGCAGCCCGGACAGAAACTATGGCTACACCTTC. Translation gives CASSPDRNYGYTF.

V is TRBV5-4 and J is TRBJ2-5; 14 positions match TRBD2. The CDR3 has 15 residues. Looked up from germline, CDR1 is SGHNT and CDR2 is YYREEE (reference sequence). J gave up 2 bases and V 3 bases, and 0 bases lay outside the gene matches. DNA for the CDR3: TGTGCCAGCAGCTGGACTAGCGGGAGGCAAGAGACCCAGTACTTC. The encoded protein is CASSWTSGRQETQYF.

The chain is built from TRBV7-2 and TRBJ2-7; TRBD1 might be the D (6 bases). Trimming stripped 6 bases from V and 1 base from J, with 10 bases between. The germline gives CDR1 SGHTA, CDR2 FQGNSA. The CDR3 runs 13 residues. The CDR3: CASSRTASYEQYF. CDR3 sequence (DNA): TGTGCCAGCAGTCGGACAGCTTCCTACGAGCAGTACTTC.